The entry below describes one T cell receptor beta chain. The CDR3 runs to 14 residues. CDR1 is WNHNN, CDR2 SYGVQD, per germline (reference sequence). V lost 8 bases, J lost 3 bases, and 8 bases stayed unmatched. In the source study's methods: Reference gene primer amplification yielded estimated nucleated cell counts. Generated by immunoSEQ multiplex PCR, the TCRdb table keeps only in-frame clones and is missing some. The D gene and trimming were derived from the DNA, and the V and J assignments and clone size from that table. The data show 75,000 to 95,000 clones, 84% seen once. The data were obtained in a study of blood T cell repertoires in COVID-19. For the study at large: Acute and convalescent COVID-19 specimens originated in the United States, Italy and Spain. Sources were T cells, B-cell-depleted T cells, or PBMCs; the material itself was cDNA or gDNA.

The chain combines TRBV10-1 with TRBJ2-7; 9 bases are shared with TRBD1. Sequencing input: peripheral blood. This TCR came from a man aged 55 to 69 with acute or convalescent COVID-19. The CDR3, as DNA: TGCGCCAGCCTGGGGACAGGGATTTACTACGAGCAGTACTTC. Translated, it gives CASLGTGIYYEQYF.